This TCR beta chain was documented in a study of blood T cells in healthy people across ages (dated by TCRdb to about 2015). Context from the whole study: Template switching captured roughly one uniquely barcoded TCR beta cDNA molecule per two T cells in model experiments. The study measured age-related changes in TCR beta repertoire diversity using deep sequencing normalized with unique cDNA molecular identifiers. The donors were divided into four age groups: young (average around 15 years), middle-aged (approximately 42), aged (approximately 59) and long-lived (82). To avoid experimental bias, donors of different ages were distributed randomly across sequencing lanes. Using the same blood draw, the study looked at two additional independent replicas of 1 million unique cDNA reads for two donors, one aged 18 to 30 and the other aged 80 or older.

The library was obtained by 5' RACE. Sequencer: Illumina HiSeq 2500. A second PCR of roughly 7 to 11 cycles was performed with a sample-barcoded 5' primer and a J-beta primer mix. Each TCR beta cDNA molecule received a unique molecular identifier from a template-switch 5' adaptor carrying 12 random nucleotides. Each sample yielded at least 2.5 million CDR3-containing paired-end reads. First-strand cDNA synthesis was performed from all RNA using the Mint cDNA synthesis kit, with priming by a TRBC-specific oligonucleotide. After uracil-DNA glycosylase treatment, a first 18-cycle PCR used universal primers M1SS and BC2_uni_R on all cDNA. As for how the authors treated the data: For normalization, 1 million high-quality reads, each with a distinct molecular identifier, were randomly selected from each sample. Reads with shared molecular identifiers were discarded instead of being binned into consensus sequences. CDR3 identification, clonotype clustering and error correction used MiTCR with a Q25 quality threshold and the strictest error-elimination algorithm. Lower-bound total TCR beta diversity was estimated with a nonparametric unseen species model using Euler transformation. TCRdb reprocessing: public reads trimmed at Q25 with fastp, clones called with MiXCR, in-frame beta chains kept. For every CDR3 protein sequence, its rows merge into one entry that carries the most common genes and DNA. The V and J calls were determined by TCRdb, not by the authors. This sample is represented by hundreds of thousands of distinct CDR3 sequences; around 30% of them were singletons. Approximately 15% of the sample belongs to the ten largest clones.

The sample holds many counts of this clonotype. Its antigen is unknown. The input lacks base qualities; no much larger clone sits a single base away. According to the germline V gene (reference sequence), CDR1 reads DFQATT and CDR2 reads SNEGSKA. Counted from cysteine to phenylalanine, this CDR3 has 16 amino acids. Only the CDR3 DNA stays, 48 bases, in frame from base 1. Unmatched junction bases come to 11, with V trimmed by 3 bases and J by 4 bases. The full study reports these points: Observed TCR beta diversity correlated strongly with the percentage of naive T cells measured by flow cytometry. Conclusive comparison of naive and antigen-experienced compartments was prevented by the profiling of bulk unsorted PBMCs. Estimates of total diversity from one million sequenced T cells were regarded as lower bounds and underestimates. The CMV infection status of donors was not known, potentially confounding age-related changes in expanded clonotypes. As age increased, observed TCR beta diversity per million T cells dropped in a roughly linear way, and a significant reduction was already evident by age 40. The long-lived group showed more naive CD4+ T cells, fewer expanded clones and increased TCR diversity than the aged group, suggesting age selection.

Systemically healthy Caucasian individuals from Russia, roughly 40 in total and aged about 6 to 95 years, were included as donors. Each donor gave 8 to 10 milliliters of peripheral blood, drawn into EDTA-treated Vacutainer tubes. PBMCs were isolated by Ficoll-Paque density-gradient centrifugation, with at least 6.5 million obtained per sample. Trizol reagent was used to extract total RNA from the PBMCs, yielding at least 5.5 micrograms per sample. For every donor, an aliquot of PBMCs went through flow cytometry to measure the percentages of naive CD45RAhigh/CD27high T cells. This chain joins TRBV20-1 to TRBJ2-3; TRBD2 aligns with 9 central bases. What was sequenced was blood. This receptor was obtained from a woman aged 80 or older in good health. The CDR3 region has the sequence CSASGRGGVQADTQYF. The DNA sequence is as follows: TGCAGTGCTAGTGGGCGGGGGGGCGTGCAAGCAGATACGCAGTATTTT.